The T cell receptor beta chain described here comes from a study of blood T cell repertoires in COVID-19. Sequenced by immunoSEQ multiplex PCR; TCRdb stores in-frame clones only, minus some. The table lists around 200,000 clones, 80% to 90% of them singletons, with roughly 5.7% in the top ten. CDR1 is MNHEY and CDR2 is SMNVEV in the germline V gene (reference sequence). CDR3 length equals 14 residues. V was clipped by 4 bases and J by 5 bases, with 14 bases between them. In this sample, this clone turned up once. The receptor's source is a man aged 80 or over with acute or convalescent COVID-19. Specimen: peripheral blood. This rearrangement joins TRBV27 to TRBJ1-1; D not certain. This CDR3 is CASSSYGDRTEAFF. The CDR3 DNA reads TGTGCCAGCAGTTCTTACGGGGATAGGACTGAAGCTTTCTTT.